These 25 T cell receptor beta chains originate from one sample sequenced in a study of early T cells in non-severe SARS-CoV-2 infection. MiXCR, applied by TCRdb to the 5' RACE reads, yields one record per CDR3 protein. The sample yields about 66,000 distinct CDR3 sequences, about 13% seen once. The sample taken for sequencing was whole blood. The receptors here all came from an adult who was a healthcare worker with PCR-confirmed SARS-CoV-2 infection or an uninfected control (not recorded which).

V gene TRBV29-1 combines with J gene TRBJ1-1; D remains ambiguous. Germline V lookup: CDR1 SQVTM, CDR2 ANQGSEA. This CDR3 spans 11 amino acids. Trimming removed 7 bases from V and 4 bases from J, with 10 bases in between. CDR3 bases: TGCAGCGCCTCGTGGGGCACTGAAGCTTTCTTT. As protein: CSASWGTEAFF. The full variable domain, rest sourced from reference TRBV29-1 and TRBJ1-1, is SAVISQKPSRDICQRGTSLTIQCQVDSQVTMMFWYRQQPGQSLTLIATANQGSEATYESGFVIDKFPISRPNLTFSTLTVSNMSPEDSSIYLCSASWGTEAFFGQGTRLTVV.

This clonotype has just a few counts. The chain carries TRBV21-1 and TRBJ1-2; the D call in the table, TRBD1, was not verified against the DNA. TRBV21-1 is a pseudogene. The CDR3 loop spans 14 amino acids. The CDR3 here is CASSNGQGVYGYTF. CDR3 sequence (DNA): TGTGCCAGCAGCAACGGACAGGGGGTCTATGGCTACACCTTC.

This clonotype was seen many times. The chain combines TRBV5-1 with TRBJ2-3; 12 bases line up with TRBD2. The CDR3 extends over 17 amino acids. Germline V gene lookup returns CDR1 SGHRS and CDR2 YFSETQ. J was trimmed by 2 bases and V by 6 bases; bases with no gene match: 10. The CDR3 is CASTPRTSGIYTDTQYF. CDR3 bases: TGCGCCAGCACCCCCCGGACTAGCGGGATTTACACAGATACGCAGTATTTT.

CDR3 in amino acids: CASSVTVTTEAFF. CDR3 bases: TGTGCCAGCAGCGTGACAGTGACCACTGAAGCTTTCTTT. The chain joins TRBV2 to TRBJ1-1, with D maybe TRBD1 (5 bases). The V end was cut by 6 bases, the J end by 4 bases, with 12 bases between. The germline V gene encodes CDR1 SNHLY and CDR2 FYNNEI. The CDR3 contains 13 residues.

This clonotype appeared many times. J is TRBJ1-6 and V is TRBV20-1; 12 bases align to TRBD1. The V gene's germline CDR1 is DFQATT and CDR2 SNEGSKA (reference sequence). The CDR3 contains 18 residues. Germline trimming cut 6 bases from V and 5 bases from J; bases unmatched to any gene: 14. The CDR3 DNA sequence: TGCAGTGCCATAAATCAGTGGGGACAGGGGGCGAATAATTCACCCCTCCACTTT. As protein: CSAINQWGQGANNSPLHF.

In its sample, this clonotype was seen many times. CDR3 loop: CASAFGRDRGYQPQHF. The CDR3, as DNA: TGTGCCAGCGCTTTCGGCCGGGACAGGGGTTATCAGCCCCAGCATTTT. The chain carries TRBV11-2 and TRBJ1-5; 10 nucleotides agree with TRBD1. V shed 8 bases and J 5 bases; nucleotides not matched to a gene: 12. This CDR3 is built from 16 residues. Germline V lookup: CDR1 SGHAT, CDR2 FQNNGV. The whole variable domain, remainder taken from reference TRBV11-2 and TRBJ1-5, is EAGVAQSPRYKIIEKRQSVAFWCNPISGHATLYWYQQILGQGPKLLIQFQNNGVVDDSQLPKDRFSAERLKGVDSTLKIQPAKLEDSAVYLCASAFGRDRGYQPQHFGDGTRLSIL.

This rearrangement joins TRBV28 to TRBJ2-1, with TRBD1 matching over 7 bases. Germline lookup yields CDR1 MDHEN and CDR2 SYDVKM. The CDR3 covers 15 residues. V dropped 4 bases and J dropped 3; count of bases not matched to a gene: 6. The CDR3 bases are TGTGCCAGCAGTTACAACCGGGACAGCTACAATGAGCAGTTCTTC. This codes for CASSYNRDSYNEQFF.

A few counts support this clonotype. This sequence joins TRBV6-2 or TRBV6-3 and TRBJ2-5, with a tentative D call TRBD1 (6 bases). CDR1 and CDR2 from the germline V gene are MNHEY and SVGEGT. Trimming left V 8 bases short and J 5 bases short, with 12 bases between. The CDR3 extends over 12 amino acids. CDR3 nucleotides: TGTGCCAGCGGACAGACAGGCGAGACCCAGTACTTC. It yields the protein CASGQTGETQYF.

This rearrangement joins TRBV25-1 to TRBJ2-7; 7 nucleotides match TRBD1. CDR3 length: 14 residues. The germline V gene has CDR1 MGHDK and CDR2 SYGVNS. Losses at the gene ends were 6 bases for V and 2 bases for J; bases not matched to a gene: 7. CDR3 sequence: CASRDRDSTYEQYF. The CDR3 bases are TGTGCCAGCAGGGACCGGGACAGTACCTACGAGCAGTACTTC.

Only a few counts were recorded for this clonotype. The V gene is TRBV3-1, the J gene TRBJ2-2; D call uncertain. The CDR3 loop spans 14 amino acids. V dropped 2 bases and J dropped 6 bases, with 10 bases sitting between them. Germline V gives CDR1 LGHDT, CDR2 YNNKEL (reference sequence). The CDR3 region is CASSQTAWPGELFF. CDR3 in DNA: TGTGCCAGCAGCCAAACCGCTTGGCCCGGGGAGCTGTTTTTT.

This clonotype has ten or more counts. The genes are TRBV27 and TRBJ2-1; D is unresolved. The length of the CDR3 is 13 residues. V shed 5 bases and J shed 3 bases, with 8 bases lying between them. Per the germline V gene, CDR1 is MNHEY and CDR2 is SMNVEV (reference sequence). The CDR3: CASSISLYNEQFF. The CDR3 nucleotides are TGTGCCAGCAGTATCAGCCTCTACAATGAGCAGTTCTTC.

The chain joins TRBV4-2 to TRBJ2-2, with a weak D call TRBD1 (5 bases). V dropped 1 base and J dropped 2 bases, with 8 bases sitting between them. The CDR3 totals 15 residues. Germline V lookup: CDR1 LGHNA, CDR2 YNFKEQ. The CDR3 loop is CASSQVQGNTGELFF. Here the CDR3 DNA reads TGTGCCAGCAGCCAAGTCCAGGGTAACACCGGGGAGCTGTTTTTT.

This clonotype was seen a handful of times. The chain carries TRBV20-1 and TRBJ1-1, with D unclear. Germline values: CDR1 DFQATT, CDR2 SNEGSKA (reference sequence). The CDR3 extends over 13 amino acids. The V gene lost 0 bases and the J gene lost 0 bases, with 5 bases spanning the gap. The CDR3 nucleotides are TGCAGTGCTAGAGAACACCTGAACACTGAAGCTTTCTTT. Translated: CSAREHLNTEAFF.

This clonotype was counted only a few times. This sequence joins TRBV10-3 and TRBJ2-3, with no clear D. The germline V and J ends were trimmed by 4 bases and 2 bases, with 7 bases remaining between them. Germline-derived CDR1 and CDR2 are ENHRY and SYGVKD. The CDR3 loop spans 13 amino acids. The CDR3 sequence: CAISGRNTDTQYF. The CDR3 coding sequence is TGTGCCATCAGTGGTAGGAACACAGATACGCAGTATTTT.

This clonotype has a handful of counts. V is TRBV3-1 and J is TRBJ2-1; no definite D call. Trimming stripped 3 bases from V and 15 bases from J, with 18 bases between. CDR1 and CDR2 (germline): LGHDT, YNNKEL (reference sequence). This CDR3 is built from 13 residues. The CDR3 nucleotides are TGTGCCAGCAGCCAGGCTACAGACGGTCCCGCGTTCTTC. Its protein product is CASSQATDGPAFF.

The V and J genes are TRBV28 and TRBJ2-5; 9 nucleotides match TRBD1. The CDR3 runs 14 residues. The V and J ends lost 8 bases and 6 bases, in that order; junction bases with no gene match: 10. The germline gives CDR1 MDHEN, CDR2 SYDVKM. The CDR3 is CASQTGGTRKTQYF. As DNA, the CDR3 is TGTGCCAGCCAGACAGGGGGGACCCGAAAGACCCAGTACTTC.

The rearrangement links TRBV11-2 to TRBJ2-6, with unresolved D. The CDR3 totals 15 residues. V lost 2 bases and J 0 bases, leaving 5 bases between the germline ends. CDR1 and CDR2 (germline): SGHAT, FQNNGV. The chain's CDR3 is CASSLTSSGANVLTF. CDR3 in DNA: TGTGCCAGCAGCTTAACGAGCTCTGGGGCCAACGTCCTGACTTTC.

The V gene is TRBV24-1, the J gene TRBJ2-1, with 9 bases matching TRBD1. The germline gives CDR1 KGHDR, CDR2 SFDVKD. The V and J ends lost 5 bases and 3 bases, in that order; junction bases with no gene match: 7. The CDR3 length is 16 residues. Here the CDR3 reads CATSAVTGGNYNEQFF. In nucleotides, the CDR3 is TGTGCCACCAGTGCCGTGACAGGGGGGAACTACAATGAGCAGTTCTTC.

The chain has TRBV28 and TRBJ1-5, with D unclear. The V end lost 6 bases, the J end lost 1 base, and 7 bases lay between the germline ends. The CDR3 loop spans 13 amino acids. The germline gives CDR1 MDHEN, CDR2 SYDVKM. The CDR3 reads CASRTLSNQPQHF. The CDR3 nucleotides read TGTGCCAGCAGGACTTTAAGCAATCAGCCCCAGCATTTT. The full variable domain, in which reference TRBV28 and TRBJ1-5 provide the parts outside the CDR3, is DVKVTQSSRYLVKRTGEKVFLECVQDMDHENMFWYRQDPGLGLRLIYFSYDVKMKEKGDIPEGYSVSREKKERFSLILESASTNQTSMYLCASRTLSNQPQHFGDGTRLSIL.

This clonotype showed up many times. V gene TRBV6-5 combines with J gene TRBJ2-3; perhaps TRBD2 as D (7 bases). This CDR3 is built from 16 residues. V was clipped by 7 bases and J by 8 bases, with 25 bases between them. CDR1 and CDR2 from the germline V gene are MNHEY and SVGAGI. CDR3 loop: CASKGGPGRSEGTQYF. The CDR3 coding sequence is TGTGCCAGCAAGGGGGGGCCGGGTCGCAGTGAAGGTACGCAGTATTTT.

In this sample, this clonotype turned up many times. The V and J genes are TRBV29-1 and TRBJ1-1; D not certain. Germline V CDR1 and CDR2: SQVTM, ANQGSEA. The CDR3 runs 11 residues. With 5 bases removed from V and 1 base from J, the gap between germline ends came to 5 bases. The CDR3 coding sequence is TGCAGCGTTTTCGGGAACACTGAAGCTTTCTTT. Protein product: CSVFGNTEAFF.

The sample holds a few counts of this clonotype. This rearrangement joins TRBV13 to TRBJ2-1; 8 bases map to TRBD2. Germline CDR1 is PRHDT and CDR2 is FYEKMQ (reference sequence). V lost 4 bases and J lost 3; bases outside the gene matches: 5. The CDR3 is 15 residues long. CDR3 protein: CASSSGLASYNEQFF. Written as DNA, the CDR3 is TGTGCCAGCAGCTCAGGACTAGCCAGCTACAATGAGCAGTTCTTC.

This clonotype was counted a few times. The chain recombines TRBV29-1 with TRBJ2-1, with 13 bases identical to TRBD2. CDR3 length equals 15 residues. Per germline, CDR1 SQVTM and CDR2 ANQGSEA. V was clipped by 3 bases and J by 6 bases; unmatched bases: 5. The CDR3 DNA follows: TGCAGCGTTGAGTGGACTAGCGGGAGTGGCAATGAGCAGTTCTTC. It translates to CSVEWTSGSGNEQFF.

This clonotype appeared many times. The rearrangement uses TRBV7-2 and TRBJ1-2, with 7 bases that match TRBD1. The junction had 4 bases not matched to a gene; V was cut back by 2 bases and J by 4 bases. The CDR3 extends over 14 amino acids. Germline lookup yields CDR1 SGHTA and CDR2 FQGNSA. CDR3 sequence (DNA): TGTGCCAGCAGCTTAAGGGACAGCCGCTATGGCTACACCTTC. Its translation is CASSLRDSRYGYTF.

Only a few counts were recorded for this clonotype. J is TRBJ1-1 and V is TRBV29-1; possibly TRBD1 for D (6 bases). V lost 5 bases, J lost 5 bases, and 18 bases lay in between. Germline V gene sequence: CDR1 SQVTM, CDR2 ANQGSEA. The CDR3 sequence is 14 residues long. CDR3: CSVRYTGMGTEAFF. CDR3 bases: TGCAGCGTTCGATATACAGGGATGGGTACTGAAGCTTTCTTT.